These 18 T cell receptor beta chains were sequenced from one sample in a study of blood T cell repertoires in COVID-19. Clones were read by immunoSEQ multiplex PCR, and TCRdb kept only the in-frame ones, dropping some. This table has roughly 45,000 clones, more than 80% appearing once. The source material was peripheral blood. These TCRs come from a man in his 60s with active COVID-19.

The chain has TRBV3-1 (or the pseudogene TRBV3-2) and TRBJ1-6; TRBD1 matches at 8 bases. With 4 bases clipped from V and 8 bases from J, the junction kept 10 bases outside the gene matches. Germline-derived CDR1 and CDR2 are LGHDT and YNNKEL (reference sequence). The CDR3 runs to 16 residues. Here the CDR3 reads CASSPLPTGGDSPLHF. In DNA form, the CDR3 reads TGTGCCAGCAGCCCCCTACCCACAGGGGGGGATTCACCCCTCCACTTT.

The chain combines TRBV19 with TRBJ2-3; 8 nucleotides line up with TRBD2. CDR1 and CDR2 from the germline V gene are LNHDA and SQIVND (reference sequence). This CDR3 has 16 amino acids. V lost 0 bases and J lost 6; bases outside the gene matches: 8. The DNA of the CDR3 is TGTGCCAGTAGTATAGATCTGAGCGGGAGTGGTGATACGCAGTATTTT. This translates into CASSIDLSGSGDTQYF.

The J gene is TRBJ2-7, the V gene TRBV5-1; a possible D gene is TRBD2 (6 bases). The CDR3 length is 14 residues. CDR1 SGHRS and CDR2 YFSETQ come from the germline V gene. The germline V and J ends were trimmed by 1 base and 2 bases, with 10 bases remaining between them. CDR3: CASSLRAGTYEQYF. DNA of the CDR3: TGCGCCAGCAGCTTGCGGGCGGGGACCTACGAGCAGTACTTC.

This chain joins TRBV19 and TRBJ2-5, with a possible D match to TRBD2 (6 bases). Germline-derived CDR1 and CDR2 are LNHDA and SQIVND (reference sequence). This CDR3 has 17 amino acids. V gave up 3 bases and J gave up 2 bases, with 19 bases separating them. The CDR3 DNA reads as TGTGCCAGTAGTATTAGCCCCTTAGCGGAGGAACAAGAGACCCAGTACTTC. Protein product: CASSISPLAEEQETQYF.

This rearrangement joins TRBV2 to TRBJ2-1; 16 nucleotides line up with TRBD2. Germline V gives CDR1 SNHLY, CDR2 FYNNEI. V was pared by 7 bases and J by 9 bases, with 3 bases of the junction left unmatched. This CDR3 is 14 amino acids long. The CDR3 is CASIGTSGRGEQFF. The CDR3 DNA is TGTGCCAGCATCGGGACTAGCGGGAGGGGTGAGCAGTTCTTC. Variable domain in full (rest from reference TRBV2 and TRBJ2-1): EPEVTQTPSHQVTQMGQEVILRCVPISNHLYFYWYRQILGQKVEFLVSFYNNEISEKSEIFDDQFSVERPDGSNFTLKIRSTKLEDSAMYFCASIGTSGRGEQFFGPGTRLTVL.

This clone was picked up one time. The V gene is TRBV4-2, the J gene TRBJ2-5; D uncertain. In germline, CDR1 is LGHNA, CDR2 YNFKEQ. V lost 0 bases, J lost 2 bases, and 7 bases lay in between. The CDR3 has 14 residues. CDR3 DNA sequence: TGTGCCAGCAGCCAAGAAGCGCTACAAGAGACCCAGTACTTC. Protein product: CASSQEALQETQYF.

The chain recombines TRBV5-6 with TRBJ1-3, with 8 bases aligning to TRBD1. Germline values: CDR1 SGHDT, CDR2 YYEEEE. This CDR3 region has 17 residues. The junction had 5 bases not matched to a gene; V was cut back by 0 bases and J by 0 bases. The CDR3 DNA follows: TGTGCCAGCAGCTTGGTGGGGGACAGGAGCTCTGGAAACACCATATATTTT. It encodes CASSLVGDRSSGNTIYF.

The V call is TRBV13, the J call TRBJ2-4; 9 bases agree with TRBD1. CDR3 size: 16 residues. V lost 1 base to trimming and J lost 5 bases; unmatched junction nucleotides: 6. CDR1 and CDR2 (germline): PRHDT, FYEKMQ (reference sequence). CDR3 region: CASSLEGQGRENIQYF. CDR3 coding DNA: TGTGCCAGCAGCTTAGAGGGACAGGGCAGGGAAAACATTCAGTACTTC.

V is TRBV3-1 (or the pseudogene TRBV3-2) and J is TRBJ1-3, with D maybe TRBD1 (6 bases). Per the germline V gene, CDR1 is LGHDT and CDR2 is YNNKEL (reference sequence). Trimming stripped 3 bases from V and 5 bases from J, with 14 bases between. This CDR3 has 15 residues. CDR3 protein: CASSHGRTERNTIYF. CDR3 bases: TGTGCCAGCAGCCACGGTCGGACAGAGCGAAACACCATATATTTT.

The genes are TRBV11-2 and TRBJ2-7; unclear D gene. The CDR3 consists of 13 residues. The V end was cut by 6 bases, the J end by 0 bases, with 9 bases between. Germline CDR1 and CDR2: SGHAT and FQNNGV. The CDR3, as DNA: TGTGCCAGCAGTCGTCTTTCCTCCTACGAGCAGTACTTC. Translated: CASSRLSSYEQYF.

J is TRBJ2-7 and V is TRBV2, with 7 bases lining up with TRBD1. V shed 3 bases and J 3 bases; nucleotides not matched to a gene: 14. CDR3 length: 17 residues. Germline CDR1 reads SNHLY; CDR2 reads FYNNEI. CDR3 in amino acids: CASSEERVGTVGYEQYF. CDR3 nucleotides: TGTGCCAGCAGTGAGGAAAGGGTTGGGACAGTCGGCTACGAGCAGTACTTC.

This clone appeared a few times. In DNA, the CDR3 is TGTGCCAGCACTCGGGGGGGTAAGGACACTGAAGCTTTCTTT. Protein: CASTRGGKDTEAFF. This chain joins TRBV6-5 and TRBJ1-1, with a weak D call TRBD1 (5 bases). V was pared by 7 bases and J by 3 bases, with 15 bases between. The CDR3 is made up of 14 amino acids. Germline V gives CDR1 MNHEY, CDR2 SVGAGI.

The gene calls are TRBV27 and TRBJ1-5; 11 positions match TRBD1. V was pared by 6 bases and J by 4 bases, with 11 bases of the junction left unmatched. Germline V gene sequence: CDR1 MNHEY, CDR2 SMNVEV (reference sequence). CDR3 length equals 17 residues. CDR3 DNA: TGTGCCAGCAGCCGTAACTTAGGGACAGGGGGTAATCAGCCCCAGCATTTT. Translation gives CASSRNLGTGGNQPQHF.

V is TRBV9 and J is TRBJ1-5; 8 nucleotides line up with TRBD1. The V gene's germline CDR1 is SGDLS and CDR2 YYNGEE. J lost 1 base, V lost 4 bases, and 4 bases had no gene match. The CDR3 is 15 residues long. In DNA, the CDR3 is TGTGCCAGCAGCACAGGGGGAGACAGCAATCAGCCCCAGCATTTT. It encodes CASSTGGDSNQPQHF.

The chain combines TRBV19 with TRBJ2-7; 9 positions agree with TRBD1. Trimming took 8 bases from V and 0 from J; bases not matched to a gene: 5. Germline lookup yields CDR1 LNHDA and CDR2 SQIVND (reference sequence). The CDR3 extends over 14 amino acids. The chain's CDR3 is CASQGQGSSYEQYF. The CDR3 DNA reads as TGTGCCAGTCAAGGACAGGGGAGCTCCTACGAGCAGTACTTC.

CDR3: CASSSGGQGGSPLHF. The CDR3 DNA follows: TGTGCCAGCAGTTCCGGGGGACAGGGGGGATCACCCCTCCACTTT. The chain uses TRBV28 and TRBJ1-6; 11 bases are shared with TRBD1. CDR3 length equals 15 residues. Trimming took 4 bases from V and 10 from J; bases not matched to a gene: 6. The germline gives CDR1 MDHEN, CDR2 SYDVKM.

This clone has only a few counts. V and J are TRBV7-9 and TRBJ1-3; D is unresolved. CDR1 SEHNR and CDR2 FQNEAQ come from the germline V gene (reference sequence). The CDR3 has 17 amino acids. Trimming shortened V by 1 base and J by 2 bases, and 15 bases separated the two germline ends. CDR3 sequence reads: CASSLGDYFSPGNTIYF. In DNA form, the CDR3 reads TGTGCCAGCAGCTTAGGCGACTATTTCTCCCCTGGAAACACCATATATTTT.

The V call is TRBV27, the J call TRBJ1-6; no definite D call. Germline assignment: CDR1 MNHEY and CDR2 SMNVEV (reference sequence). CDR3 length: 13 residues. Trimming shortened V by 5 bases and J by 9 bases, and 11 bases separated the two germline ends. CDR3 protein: CASSANWFSPLHF. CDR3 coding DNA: TGTGCCAGCAGTGCCAACTGGTTTTCACCCCTCCACTTT.